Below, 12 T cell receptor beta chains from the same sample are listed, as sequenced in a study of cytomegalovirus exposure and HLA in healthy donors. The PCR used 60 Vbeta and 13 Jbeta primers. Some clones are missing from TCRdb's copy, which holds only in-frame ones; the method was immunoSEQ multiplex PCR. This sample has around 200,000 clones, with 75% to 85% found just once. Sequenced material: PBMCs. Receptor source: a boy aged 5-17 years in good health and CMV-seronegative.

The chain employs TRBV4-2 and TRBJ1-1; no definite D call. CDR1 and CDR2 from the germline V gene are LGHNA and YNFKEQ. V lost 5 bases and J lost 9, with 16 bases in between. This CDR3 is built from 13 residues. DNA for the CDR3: TGTGCCAGCAGCGGCCCTACGGGGTATCAAGCTTTCTTT. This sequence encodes CASSGPTGYQAFF.

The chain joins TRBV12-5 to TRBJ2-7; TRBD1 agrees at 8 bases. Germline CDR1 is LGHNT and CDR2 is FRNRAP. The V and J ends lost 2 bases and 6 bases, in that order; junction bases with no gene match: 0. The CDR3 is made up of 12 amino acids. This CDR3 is CASGLTGGEQYF. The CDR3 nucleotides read TGTGCTAGTGGTTTGACAGGGGGCGAGCAGTACTTC.

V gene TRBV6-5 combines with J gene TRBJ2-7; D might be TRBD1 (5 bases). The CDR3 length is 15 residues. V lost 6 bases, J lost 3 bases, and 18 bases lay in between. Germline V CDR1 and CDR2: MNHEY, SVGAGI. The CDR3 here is CASSPLGQSNYEQYF. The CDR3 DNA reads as TGTGCCAGCAGCCCCTTAGGACAATCAAACTACGAGCAGTACTTC.

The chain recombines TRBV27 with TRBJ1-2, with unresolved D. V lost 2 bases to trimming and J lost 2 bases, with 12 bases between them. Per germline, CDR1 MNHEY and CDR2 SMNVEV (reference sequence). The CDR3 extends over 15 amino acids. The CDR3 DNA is TGTGCCAGCAGTTTAGTGTACAGCCACAACTATGGCTACACCTTC. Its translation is CASSLVYSHNYGYTF.

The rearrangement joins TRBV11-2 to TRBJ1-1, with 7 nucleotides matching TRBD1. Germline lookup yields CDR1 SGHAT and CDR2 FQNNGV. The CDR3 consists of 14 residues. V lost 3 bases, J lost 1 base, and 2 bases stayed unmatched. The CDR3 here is CASSFGTANTEAFF. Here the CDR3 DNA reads TGTGCCAGCAGCTTCGGGACAGCGAACACTGAAGCTTTCTTT.

The CDR3: CASSLEGLSYF. Here the CDR3 DNA reads TGTGCCAGCAGCTTGGAGGGACTCTCGTACTTC. The chain combines TRBV5-4 with TRBJ2-7, with TRBD2 as a possible D gene (6 bases). Germline assignment: CDR1 SGHNT and CDR2 YYREEE (reference sequence). CDR3 length equals 11 residues. The germline V and J ends were trimmed by 0 bases and 12 bases, with 10 bases remaining between them.

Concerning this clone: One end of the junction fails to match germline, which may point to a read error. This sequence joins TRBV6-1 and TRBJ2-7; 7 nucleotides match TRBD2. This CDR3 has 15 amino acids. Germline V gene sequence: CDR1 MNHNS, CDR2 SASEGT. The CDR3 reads CTSGESGRGSYEQYF. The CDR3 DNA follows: TGTACCAGCGGGGAGTCGGGCAGAGGGTCCTACGAGCAGTACTTC.

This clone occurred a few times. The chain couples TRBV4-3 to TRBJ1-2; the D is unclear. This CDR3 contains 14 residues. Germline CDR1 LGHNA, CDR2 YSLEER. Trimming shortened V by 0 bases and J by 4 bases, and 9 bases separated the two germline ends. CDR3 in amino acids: CASSQDPTVYGYTF. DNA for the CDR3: TGCGCCAGCAGCCAAGATCCAACAGTCTATGGCTACACCTTC.

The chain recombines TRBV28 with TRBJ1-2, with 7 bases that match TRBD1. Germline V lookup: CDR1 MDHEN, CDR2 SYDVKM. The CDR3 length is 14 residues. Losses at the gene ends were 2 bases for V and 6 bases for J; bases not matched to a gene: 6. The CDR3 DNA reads TGTGCCAGCAGTTTAGAGGGGGCAATGGATGGCTACACCTTC. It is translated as CASSLEGAMDGYTF.

CDR3 region: CASSFRGTSEEKLFF. In nucleotides, the CDR3 is TGCGCCAGCAGCTTTCGTGGGACATCGGAAGAAAAACTGTTTTTT. This sequence joins TRBV5-1 and TRBJ1-4; D is possibly TRBD1 (6 bases). The CDR3 totals 15 residues. Trimming pared 2 bases from V and 8 bases from J, leaving 16 bases between. Germline CDR1 is SGHRS and CDR2 is YFSETQ.

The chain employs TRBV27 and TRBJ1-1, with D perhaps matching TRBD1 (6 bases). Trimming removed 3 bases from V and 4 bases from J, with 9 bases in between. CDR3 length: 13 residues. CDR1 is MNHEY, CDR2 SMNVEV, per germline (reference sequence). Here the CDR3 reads CASSFSGVTEAFF. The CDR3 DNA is TGTGCCAGCAGTTTCTCAGGGGTCACTGAAGCTTTCTTT.

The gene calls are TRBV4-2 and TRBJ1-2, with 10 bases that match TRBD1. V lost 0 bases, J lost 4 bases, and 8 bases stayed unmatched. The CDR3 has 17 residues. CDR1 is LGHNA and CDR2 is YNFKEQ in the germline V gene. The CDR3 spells CASSQDGGQGQIYGYTF. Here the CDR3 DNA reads TGTGCCAGCAGCCAAGATGGGGGACAGGGGCAGATCTATGGCTACACCTTC.